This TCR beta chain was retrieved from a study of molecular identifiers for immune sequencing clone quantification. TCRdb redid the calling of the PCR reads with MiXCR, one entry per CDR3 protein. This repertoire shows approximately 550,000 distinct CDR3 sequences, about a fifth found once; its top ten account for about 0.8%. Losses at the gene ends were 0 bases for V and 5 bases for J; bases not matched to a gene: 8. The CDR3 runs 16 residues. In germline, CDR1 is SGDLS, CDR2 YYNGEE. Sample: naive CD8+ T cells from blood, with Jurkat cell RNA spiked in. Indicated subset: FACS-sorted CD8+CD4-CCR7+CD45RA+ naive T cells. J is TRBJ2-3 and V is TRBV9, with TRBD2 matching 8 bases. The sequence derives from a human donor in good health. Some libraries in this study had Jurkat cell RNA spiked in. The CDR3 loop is CASSVEASGQRDTQYF. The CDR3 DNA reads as TGTGCCAGCAGCGTAGAAGCTAGCGGGCAACGAGATACGCAGTATTTT.